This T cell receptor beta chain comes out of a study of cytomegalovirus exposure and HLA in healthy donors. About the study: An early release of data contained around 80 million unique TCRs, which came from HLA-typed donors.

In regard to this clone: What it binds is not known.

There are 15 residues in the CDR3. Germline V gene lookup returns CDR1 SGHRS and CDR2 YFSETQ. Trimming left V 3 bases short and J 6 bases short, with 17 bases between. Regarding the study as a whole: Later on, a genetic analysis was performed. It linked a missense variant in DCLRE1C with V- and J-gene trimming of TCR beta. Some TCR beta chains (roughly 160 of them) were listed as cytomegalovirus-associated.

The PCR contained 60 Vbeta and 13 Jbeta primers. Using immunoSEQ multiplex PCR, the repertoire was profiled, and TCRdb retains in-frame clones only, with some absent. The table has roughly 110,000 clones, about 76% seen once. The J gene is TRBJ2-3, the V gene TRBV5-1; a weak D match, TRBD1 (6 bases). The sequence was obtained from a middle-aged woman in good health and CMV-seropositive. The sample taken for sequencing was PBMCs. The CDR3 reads CASSWGTGQGDTQYF. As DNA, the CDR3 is TGCGCCAGCAGCTGGGGGACCGGGCAGGGGGATACGCAGTATTTT.